Listed here is a single T cell receptor beta chain. This sample was taken from a study of cytomegalovirus exposure and HLA in healthy donors. It was with 60 Vbeta and 13 Jbeta primers that the PCR ran. Using immunoSEQ multiplex PCR, the repertoire was profiled, and TCRdb retains in-frame clones only, with some absent. The repertoire includes 130,000 or so clones, 60% to 85% of them detected once, and over 5% sits in the top ten. Regarding donors, all were healthy bone marrow donors. The sample consisted of PBMCs. The TCR originated in a woman in her thirties or forties in good health and CMV-seronegative.

Here the CDR3 DNA reads TGCAGTGCTAGGAGCTCAAATGGCTACACCTTC. It yields the protein CSARSSNGYTF. The chain couples TRBV20-1 to TRBJ1-2; D is uncertain. V was clipped by 3 bases and J by 6 bases, with 8 bases between them. CDR1 and CDR2 (germline): DFQATT, SNEGSKA (reference sequence). The CDR3 consists of 11 residues.